Listed below are T cell receptor beta chains from one sample, sequenced in a study of blood T cell repertoires in COVID-19. Sequenced by immunoSEQ multiplex PCR; TCRdb stores in-frame clones only, minus some. The table has fewer than 150,000 clones, under 90% seen once. The sample consisted of PBMCs or T cells enriched from blood (not recorded which). These receptors all come from a woman under 30 who had been exposed to COVID-19. The CDR3 runs from the conserved cysteine through the conserved F or W. The D gene is left open where the match is weak. Size is stated for part of the rows, as once, few or many counts, or as a class when the clone is expanded.

clone_size	v_call	j_call	d_call	cdr3_aa
NA	TRBV30	TRBJ1-1	TRBD1	CAWRQGGPNTEAFF
NA	TRBV4-2	TRBJ2-7	NA	CASSQGVQQTYEQYF
few	TRBV3-1/TRBV3-2	TRBJ2-4	NA	CASSQGASVNIQYF
NA	TRBV28	TRBJ1-5	NA	CASSLAGPYNQPQHF
once	TRBV7-2	TRBJ1-2	NA	CASSERGIYGYTF
few	TRBV6-5	TRBJ2-1	NA	CASSPRETDEQFF
few	TRBV7-2	TRBJ1-2	TRBD1	CASSLGGTATNYGYTF
NA	TRBV9	TRBJ1-2	TRBD1	CASSGQGSYGYTF
NA	TRBV5-1	TRBJ2-3	NA	CASSLLLEEYTQYF
NA	TRBV14	TRBJ1-6	NA	CASSRSDGRGSPLHF
once	TRBV9	TRBJ2-3	TRBD2	CASSFSGGGTDTQYF
NA	TRBV18	TRBJ1-1	TRBD1	CASSLPGQGDTEAFF
NA	TRBV19	TRBJ2-7	TRBD1	CASSPLGQPNSYEQYF
NA	TRBV24-1	TRBJ1-2	NA	CATSNPGEVDGYTF
once	TRBV2	TRBJ1-1	NA	CAADSNTEAFF
NA	TRBV30	TRBJ2-5	TRBD2	CAWSVGDGREGRGKTQYF
NA	TRBV7-9	TRBJ2-3	NA	CASSVGQPSTDTQYF